This is a list of T cell receptor beta chains from one sample in a study of CXCR3-negative and CXCR3-positive naive CD8 T cells. TCRdb reprocessed the 5' RACE reads; each CDR3 protein has one entry and no DNA is given. The sample yields approximately 49,000 distinct CDR3 sequences, of which the top ten take up over 12%. Material: memory CD8+ T cells from blood. The source of these receptors is a human donor in good health. Some clones in this sample may be carry-over from other donors' samples. CDR3s include the opening cysteine and the closing phenylalanine or tryptophan. Expanded clones get a size class; other rows say once, few or many, or leave the size out.

V gene: TRBV25-1
clone size: .
J gene: TRBJ2-7
CDR3 protein: CASSEGQGSRQYF

V gene: TRBV28
clone size: .
J gene: TRBJ2-1
CDR3 protein: CASSEQGASYNEQFF

V gene: TRBV11-2
clone size: .
J gene: TRBJ2-2
CDR3 protein: CASNQKVGRTGELFF

V gene: TRBV20-1
clone size: medium-sized
J gene: TRBJ2-1
CDR3 protein: CSAGTGHLIYNEQFF

V gene: TRBV9
clone size: .
J gene: TRBJ1-6
CDR3 protein: CASSVSGGNSPLHF

V gene: TRBV29-1
clone size: .
J gene: TRBJ2-2
CDR3 protein: CSVELGDGANTGELFF

V gene: TRBV18
clone size: .
J gene: TRBJ2-7
CDR3 protein: CASSRGQLEQYF

V gene: TRBV20-1
clone size: .
J gene: TRBJ1-5
CDR3 protein: CSAGTGGDVQPQHF

V gene: TRBV5-6
clone size: .
J gene: TRBJ2-1
CDR3 protein: CASSLPGQWEVYEQFF

V gene: TRBV10-3
clone size: .
J gene: TRBJ1-6
CDR3 protein: CAISEGPGGTYNSPLHF

V gene: TRBV29-1
clone size: .
J gene: TRBJ2-7
CDR3 protein: CSVEGGEGSYEKYF

V gene: TRBV20-1
clone size: .
J gene: TRBJ1-1
CDR3 protein: CSAHGQPHAMNTEAFF

V gene: TRBV7-9
clone size: .
J gene: TRBJ1-5
CDR3 protein: CASSLEGQPQHF

V gene: TRBV29-1
clone size: .
J gene: TRBJ2-1
CDR3 protein: CSVGPGLAGAAYNEQFF